This record concerns one T cell receptor beta chain sequence. Its cognate antigen has yet to be identified. No much larger clone exists at a distance of one base, and base qualities are not known. This record belongs to a study of cytomegalovirus exposure and HLA in healthy donors (TCRdb year 2017). In the study overall: An earlier analysis of fewer than 750 of the donors reported approximately 260 Gb of sequence data and 100 million to 120 million unique TCR beta sequences obtained from about 180 million T cells. In the later analysis, no new phenotypic data were used to find candidate immune exposures; instead, reliance was placed on TCR beta sequences and their occurrence across donors. On average, 235,054 unique TCR beta nucleotide sequences were sequenced per donor among several hundred genotyped donors of the cohort, with roughly a sixth of those sequences being non-productive. Because of strong linkage in the cohort, a handful of DR-DQ haplotypes were treated as single units for association and clustering. The study combined high-throughput TCR immunosequencing, statistical association of individual TCRs with disease status, and machine learning to predict cytomegalovirus infection status. Besides the first cohort of roughly 700 subjects, a separate validation cohort made up of 120 different subjects was used. The study used immunosequencing to profile the T cell repertoires of hundreds of subjects and linked those repertoires to cytomegalovirus serostatus. To study patterns of TCR occurrence, a later analysis re-analyzed previously published TCR beta repertoires from 600 to 750 donors and added high-resolution HLA genotyping. Typing coverage varied by locus: about 620-630 donors for A, B, C, DRB1 and DQB1; more than 500 for DQA1; over 600 for DPA1; roughly 470 for DPB1. Of the roughly 390 genotyped donors, approximately 83% fell in the genetic ancestry cluster associated with self-reported Caucasian donors. HLA typing covered class I and class II loci at four-digit resolution. The study was designed to test whether signatures of past pathogen exposure could be identified by cataloging public T cell receptors. Donor age, sex, ethnicity and CMV serostatus were compiled together with the repertoire data. Approximately 310 gigabases of sequencing data and about 92 million unique TCR sequences made up an early release that covered roughly 670 HLA-typed donors. A later genetic analysis took genome-wide SNP genotypes for about 65% of the 666 donors and used that subset as a discovery cohort. An earlier analysis of several hundred of the donors applied high-throughput TCR beta sequencing to assess whether each TCR beta V gene segment acted as functional or pseudogenic. Every discovery cohort repertoire had been produced on one sequencing platform. General study outcomes and caveats: Compared with equally common non-associated chains, HLA-associated TCR beta chains in a later analysis were more clonally expanded and had lower generation probabilities. A later analysis found that TCR association rates varied across HLA loci, with DRB1 alleles showing the most associated TCRs and HLA-C alleles the fewest. According to a later analysis, most CMV-associated TCR beta chains appeared to be HLA-restricted, and the HLA associations seemed to be driven largely by CMV exposure. In both the original and validation cohorts, the classifier was reported to diagnose cytomegalovirus status with high specificity and sensitivity. The earlier analysis of almost 600 of the donors excluded approximately 17 rarely observed V segments, including chromosome 9 orphons, because counts were too low. When HLA alleles, especially DR and DQ, strongly co-occurred, TCR associations were difficult to assign to individual alleles. A later analysis reported that several top co-occurrence clusters appeared linked to parvovirus B19, influenza, CMV and Epstein-Barr virus. In an earlier analysis of 500 to 650 of the donors, most TCR beta V segments appeared in productive rearrangements about 87% or about 30% of the time, broadly matching IMGT annotations. According to a later genetic analysis, donors in an Asian-associated ancestry cluster had fewer N-insertions in productive TCRs than the roughly 670-donor mean. A further reported finding was that TCR beta sequences accurately predicted the HLA-A and HLA-B alleles for most subjects in the first cohort. An association between a missense DCLRE1C variant and V-gene and J-gene trimming of TCR beta chains was found in a later genetic analysis and replicated in an independent cohort. In the study, 150 to 200 TCR beta chains were listed as associated with cytomegalovirus. In vitro tests confirmed that three of the cytomegalovirus-associated TCR beta chains recognize cytomegalovirus antigens. In this cohort, only TCR beta chains were sequenced, and detectable features were limited by the absence of alpha or paired-chain data. Correlated functional status among segregating V segments might reflect linkage disequilibrium, but an unknown experimental factor could not be ruled out. The only immune exposure information available for the cohort was CMV serostatus. Across donors, most TCR sequences were observed very rarely, whereas some public TCRs were present in many individuals. Because the 87-base-pair reads could not distinguish some IMGT-functional V segments, including TRBV6-2 and TRBV6-3, those segments were excluded. The sequencing pipeline was judged likely to have produced a cluster of highly shared sequence variants as a technical artifact. According to the authors, the approach could potentially be generalized to other disease states and immunological phenotypes. In a later analysis, around 17,000 TCR beta sequences were associated with specific HLA alleles at a false discovery rate of 0.05. HLA typing was unavailable for some donors at each locus, so association tests used only the typed subset. Sequencing depth was assumed to be roughly uniform across donors in the presence/absence analyses, though that assumption may not hold.

Based on the germline V gene, the CDR1 and CDR2 sequences are MNHNS and SASEGT. Trimming takes 8 bases from V and 10 bases from J, and the germline ends sit 21 bases apart. The CDR3 covers 14 residues, taking in both the cysteine and the phenylalanine. Only the CDR3 region is kept as DNA, spanning 42 bases read in frame from base 1. In total, 666 healthy bone marrow donors made up the cohort. Cohort members were all nominally healthy when sampled, although unrecorded immune exposures were likely present. The donor was CMV seropositive and belonged to the group of a few hundred seropositive cohort members. Each donor provided a peripheral blood sample, and peripheral blood mononuclear cells were used for TCR beta sequencing. The Qiagen DNeasy Blood Extraction Kit was used to extract genomic DNA from the blood cell samples. Libraries were built with the immunoSEQ multiplex PCR assay. The multiplex PCR relied on a mix of 60 forward primers for TCR Vbeta segments and 13 reverse primers for TCR Jbeta segments. Amplification of the CDR3 region of rearranged TCR beta genes was performed with a multiplex PCR assay on genomic DNA. The Illumina HiSeq System was used to sequence the amplified TCR beta libraries as 87-base-pair reads. Per the original workflow: In a later analysis, approximately 74 million unique TCR beta chains were counted across the 500 to 700 repertoires, and some 10 million of these chains were shared by at least two donors. To remove PCR and sequencing errors, raw reads were error-corrected and collapsed into unique sequences using a nearest-neighbor algorithm that merged closely related sequences. Alignment of CDR3 sequences to IMGT reference sequences was used to assign V, D and J gene segments. For a sequence to be retained, at least a six-nucleotide match to both a V gene segment and a J gene segment was required. A rearrangement counted as productive if the CDR3 had no stop codons and remained in frame with V and J, and every other rearrangement counted as non-productive. Following IMGT convention, CDR3 was defined as the stretch from the second conserved V-encoded cysteine up to the conserved J-encoded phenylalanine. In an earlier analysis of some 550 of the donors, sequences lacking an unambiguous match to a single V gene segment were excluded. In an earlier analysis of several hundred of the donors, a V segment was called functional when productive rearrangements were above 56.7%, and segregating when the standard deviation between donors exceeded 5%. To diagnose cytomegalovirus status from the catalog of TCR beta chain sequences, a statistical classification framework was built. A later analysis assigned V and J genes by comparing TCR nucleotide sequences with IMGT/GENE-DB human TR gene sequences. A later analysis assigned CDR3 sequences and most-parsimonious VDJ recombination scenarios with the TCRdist pipeline. A later analysis defined each TCR beta chain by its CDR3 amino acid sequence plus V-gene family, and excluded reads lacking a unique V-gene family. As a way to deal with suspected cross-contamination and a sequencing artifact, a later analysis dropped approximately 590 nucleotide sequences that were highly shared and had low generation probability. In a later analysis, a clonal expansion index was calculated for each public chain from normalized within-repertoire ranks of inferred template counts. In a later analysis, generation probabilities were computed with a VDJ recombination model fitted to out-of-frame rearrangements, and the resulting probabilities were checked against IGoR. In a later analysis, TCR-TCR, TCR-HLA and TCR-CMV co-occurrence was scored with hypergeometric tests, and a repertoire-size bias correction was applied to TCR pairs. In a later analysis, false discovery rates were estimated by permuting HLA or CMV assignments 20 times. In a later analysis, co-occurring TCRs were grouped using DBSCAN, and TCRdist sequence similarity was added for clustering within HLA-allele-positive subsets. Repertoires with fewer than 30,000 or more than 120,000 public chains, plus five repertoires with anomalous nucleotide sharing, were excluded from co-occurrence clustering. Sourced from immuneACCESS, this table was stored by TCRdb with only in-frame sequences that have V and J called. A share of the clones is absent; for the studies checked, an unresolved V gene accounts for under half, and the remainder has no known explanation. V, J and clone size reflect that table, while D and trimming were determined from the DNA. This sample holds roughly 120,000 clones; roughly three quarters were observed only once. Of the sample, roughly 5.6% is held by the ten largest clones.

The sequence was collected from a man aged 25 to 40 in good health and CMV-seropositive. Sequenced sample: PBMCs. The V and J genes are TRBV6-1 and TRBJ2-1; the D gene is perhaps TRBD1, on 6 matching bases. In nucleotides, the sequence is TGTGCCAGCCACGGGACAAATCGGATCTGGGAGCAGTTCTTC. This sequence encodes CASHGTNRIWEQFF.